The 16 T cell receptor beta chains given below trace back to one sample, sequenced in a study of cytomegalovirus exposure and HLA in healthy donors. The PCR contained 60 Vbeta and 13 Jbeta primers. Assay used: immunoSEQ multiplex PCR; TCRdb lists only in-frame clones, some missing. The top ten clones hold roughly 1.6% of a sample with under 300,000 clones, about 90% of them seen once. The sequenced sample consisted of PBMCs. These receptors all come from a girl aged 2 to 10 in good health and CMV-seronegative.

The chain recombines TRBV27 with TRBJ2-7; the match to TRBD2 covers 7 bases. Looked up from germline, CDR1 is MNHEY and CDR2 is SMNVEV (reference sequence). J gave up 4 bases and V 8 bases, and 8 bases lay outside the gene matches. CDR3 length: 13 residues. CDR3 protein: CASAPASGYEQYF. The CDR3, as DNA: TGTGCCAGCGCCCCAGCTAGCGGATACGAGCAGTACTTC.

This chain links TRBV28 with TRBJ2-3; 9 nucleotides match TRBD1. Germline CDR1 and CDR2: MDHEN and SYDVKM. The CDR3 contains 15 residues. With V trimmed by 4 bases and J by 3 bases, 5 bases remained unmatched. The CDR3 loop reads CASSSRDRATDTQYF. CDR3 DNA sequence: TGTGCCAGCAGTTCCCGGGACAGGGCTACAGATACGCAGTATTTT.

This chain connects TRBV5-1 to TRBJ1-5, with D tentatively TRBD1 (6 bases). Trimming took off 0 bases at V and 1 base at J, with 8 bases between the two ends. This CDR3 spans 15 amino acids. CDR1 is SGHRS and CDR2 is YFSETQ in the germline V gene. CDR3: CASSLAGQSNQPQHF. The CDR3 DNA sequence: TGCGCCAGCAGCTTGGCTGGACAGAGCAATCAGCCCCAGCATTTT.

V usage is TRBV19 and J usage is TRBJ2-1, with 7 bases that match TRBD1. Germline CDR1 is LNHDA and CDR2 is SQIVND (reference sequence). Unmatched junction bases numbered 7, after V lost 7 bases and J lost 7 bases. There are 13 residues in the CDR3. Here the CDR3 reads CASTQRGPNEQFF. DNA of the CDR3: TGTGCCAGTACTCAGAGGGGGCCGAATGAGCAGTTCTTC.

The chain links TRBV6-6 to TRBJ2-4; TRBD1 matches 8 bases. V shed 7 bases, J shed 7 bases, and the junction held 15 bases outside the gene matches. Germline assignment: CDR1 MNHNY and CDR2 SVGAGI (reference sequence). This CDR3 contains 16 residues. The CDR3 protein is CASKPGQETPLNIQYF. The CDR3, as DNA: TGTGCCAGCAAACCGGGACAGGAGACACCCTTGAACATTCAGTACTTC.

The chain is built from TRBV6-1 and TRBJ1-2; D ambiguous. The CDR3 extends over 11 amino acids. Germline CDR1 and CDR2: MNHNS and SASEGT. Trimming cost V 2 bases and J 8 bases, with 6 bases left between them. CDR3 DNA: TGTGCCAGCAGTGAAACACACGGCTACACCTTC. Amino acid sequence: CASSETHGYTF.

The V call is TRBV5-6, the J call TRBJ1-5, with a possible D match to TRBD1 (6 bases). V was trimmed by 4 bases and J by 0 bases, leaving 11 bases between them. This CDR3 comprises 15 residues. Per the germline V gene, CDR1 is SGHDT and CDR2 is YYEEEE. CDR3 protein: CASSTGYGSNQPQHF. In DNA, the CDR3 is TGTGCCAGCAGCACAGGGTACGGTAGCAATCAGCCCCAGCATTTT.

V and J are TRBV6-1 and TRBJ2-5; D is possibly TRBD2 (5 bases). Germline V gene lookup returns CDR1 MNHNS and CDR2 SASEGT. V dropped 4 bases and J dropped 9 bases, with 12 bases sitting between them. CDR3 length: 12 amino acids. CDR3 amino acids: CASSVGGSAQYF. CDR3 bases: TGTGCCAGCAGTGTTGGCGGGTCGGCCCAGTACTTC.

The V and J genes are TRBV14 and TRBJ2-7; D remains ambiguous. This CDR3 contains 15 residues. The V gene's germline CDR1 is SGHDN and CDR2 FVKESK. V was clipped by 0 bases and J by 3 bases, with 12 bases between them. The CDR3 region has the DNA TGTGCCAGCAGCCAAGATTCGACACGCTTCTACGAGCAGTACTTC. As protein: CASSQDSTRFYEQYF.

The rearrangement uses TRBV6-6 and TRBJ1-1, with D tentatively TRBD1 (6 bases). Germline CDR1 and CDR2: MNHNY and SVGAGI (reference sequence). V was shortened by 5 bases and J by 1 base, with 14 bases between the two germline ends. This CDR3 comprises 15 residues. CDR3 bases: TGTGCCAGCAGTCCTACAGGGTTGAGGAACACTGAAGCTTTCTTT. Translating gives CASSPTGLRNTEAFF.

This rearrangement joins TRBV29-1 to TRBJ1-5, with 8 positions matching TRBD1. Germline V gene lookup returns CDR1 SQVTM and CDR2 ANQGSEA. CDR3 size: 15 residues. The trim removed 6 bases at V and 3 bases at J, leaving 10 bases unmatched. CDR3: CSVATGGTTNQPQHF. CDR3 sequence (DNA): TGCAGCGTCGCAACAGGGGGAACCACCAATCAGCCCCAGCATTTT.

The chain recombines TRBV29-1 with TRBJ1-5; D is possibly TRBD1 (6 bases). V was shortened by 6 bases and J by 1 base, with 10 bases between the two germline ends. From germline, CDR1 is SQVTM and CDR2 ANQGSEA. This CDR3 is built from 13 residues. CDR3 residues: CSVRGGSNQPQHF. Written as DNA, the CDR3 is TGCAGCGTACGAGGGGGAAGCAATCAGCCCCAGCATTTT.

This chain connects TRBV7-8 to TRBJ1-1; no definite D call. CDR3 size: 16 residues. CDR1 is SGHVS, CDR2 FQNEAQ, per germline. The ends were cut back, 2 bases at V and 0 bases at J, with 13 bases in the middle. This CDR3 is CASSLLGGGMNTEAFF. The CDR3 nucleotides are TGTGCCAGCAGCTTATTGGGCGGAGGGATGAACACTGAAGCTTTCTTT.

The chain combines TRBV6-8 with TRBJ2-3; 9 bases fit TRBD2. Germline assignment: CDR1 MNHGY and CDR2 SAAAGT. This CDR3 region has 16 residues. V trimming: 4 bases; J trimming: 5 bases; junction bases outside the gene matches: 10. The CDR3 spells CASSFYSGGRRDTQYF. In DNA, the CDR3 is TGTGCCAGCAGTTTCTATAGCGGGGGCAGGAGAGATACGCAGTATTTT.

The genes are TRBV27 and TRBJ2-7, with TRBD2 matching over 9 bases. Germline V lookup: CDR1 MNHEY, CDR2 SMNVEV (reference sequence). The V gene end was trimmed by 2 bases and the J gene end by 5 bases; junction bases not matched to a gene: 7. CDR3 size: 15 residues. The CDR3 spells CASSLMAGGTNEQYF. In DNA, the CDR3 is TGTGCCAGCAGTTTAATGGCGGGAGGGACTAACGAGCAGTACTTC.

The chain joins TRBV4-1 to TRBJ2-5, with 13 bases fitting TRBD2. With V trimmed by 5 bases and J by 8 bases, 11 bases remained unmatched. There are 16 residues in the CDR3. Germline-derived CDR1 and CDR2 are MGHRA and YSYEKL. The CDR3 is CASSLRTSGGTATQYF. CDR3 DNA: TGCGCCAGCAGCTTACGGACTAGCGGGGGTACGGCAACCCAGTACTTC.